This TCR beta chain was recorded in a study of CXCR3-negative and CXCR3-positive naive CD8 T cells. On the study more broadly: The libraries yielded 120 million to 150 million TRB reads, about 1.5 +/- 0.3 million each.

UMI-labeled 5' RACE yielded the TRB cDNA libraries. TCRdb derives one entry per CDR3 protein from the 5' RACE reads, leaving out DNA. The sample totals about 120,000 distinct CDR3 sequences. Study conclusions and caveats: TRB CDR3 properties served as the basis for inferring TCR strength, and surface CD5 was comparable between naive subsets. TRB CDR3 hydrophobicity was greater in CXCR3-positive naive cells than in CXCR3-negative naive cells.

Germline assignment: CDR1 SEHNR and CDR2 FQNEAQ (reference sequence). The CDR3 is 13 residues long. Every individual CD8+ T cell subset underwent sorting in triplicate at 300,000 to 350,000 cells apiece. A CD45RO-CCR7+CD27+CD95- phenotype identified naive CD8+ T cells. A word on this clonotype: The target antigen is unknown.

This TCR was sampled from a human donor in good health. Some clones in this sample may be carry-over from other donors' samples. The gene calls are TRBV7-9 and TRBJ1-1. The sample consisted of naive CXCR3+ CD8+ T cells from blood. The subset is: CD45RO-CCR7+CD27+CD95- naive CD8+ T cells expressing CXCR3 (TNR3+). The chain's CDR3 is CASSFVPSTEAFF.